A selection of T cell receptor beta chains follows, all from one sample in a study of T-cell memory formation after mild COVID-19. TCRdb ran MiXCR on the 5' RACE reads and lists one entry per CDR3 protein. The top ten hold 22% of the sample, which has approximately 260,000 distinct CDR3 sequences, roughly a sixth seen once. Sequenced sample: PBMCs or a T cell subset sorted from them (not recorded which). These receptors came from a man younger than 30 who had mild COVID-19 (a few samples of this study predate the infection). Cell type and time point are not known. The CDR3 runs from the conserved cysteine through the conserved F or W. Fields, in order: clone size, D gene, V gene, J gene, CDR3 protein, CDR3 DNA. D genes are given only for firm matches. Clone size is given for some rows only: seen once, a few or many times, or a class if the clone is expanded.

.,TRBD2,TRBV4-2,TRBJ2-2,CASSRRLAGMNTGELFF,TGTGCCAGCAGCCGTAGACTAGCGGGGATGAACACCGGGGAGCTGTTTTTT
many,.,TRBV4-1,TRBJ1-5,CASSPAANQPQHF,TGCGCCAGCAGCCCCGCGGCCAATCAGCCCCAGCATTTT
.,.,TRBV4-1,TRBJ1-2,CASSLPGLGNYGYTF,TGCGCCAGCAGCCTCCCGGGCCTGGGCAACTATGGCTACACCTTC
few,TRBD1,TRBV20-1,TRBJ2-7,CSASLPGQGAYEQYF,TGCAGTGCTAGCCTCCCGGGACAGGGCGCGTACGAGCAGTACTTC
few,TRBD1,TRBV9,TRBJ1-1,CASSRQGGGAEAFF,TGTGCCAGCAGCCGACAGGGCGGAGGTGCTGAAGCTTTCTTT
few,.,TRBV20-1,TRBJ1-2,CSAYTGSYGYTF,TGCAGTGCTTACACAGGCAGCTATGGCTACACCTTC
few,TRBD2,TRBV20-1,TRBJ2-3,CSWAEKAGGGGDTQYF,TGCAGCTGGGCGGAAAAAGCGGGGGGAGGTGGTGATACGCAGTATTTT
.,.,TRBV5-6,TRBJ2-7,CASSLTWGYEQYF,TGTGCCAGCAGCTTGACCTGGGGTTACGAGCAGTACTTC
few,.,TRBV4-3,TRBJ2-5,CASGAGIQETQYF,TGCGCCAGCGGAGCGGGTATTCAAGAGACCCAGTACTTC
.,.,TRBV27,TRBJ2-5,CASSYYRQETQYF,TGTGCCAGCAGTTACTACAGGCAAGAGACCCAGTACTTC
many,.,TRBV11-2,TRBJ1-6,CASSLDRVFSPLHF,TGTGCCAGCAGCTTAGACAGGGTTTTCTCACCCCTCCACTTT
few,TRBD1,TRBV10-3,TRBJ2-5,CASGQGLQETQYF,TGTGCCTCAGGACAGGGGCTTCAAGAGACCCAGTACTTC
.,TRBD1,TRBV5-1,TRBJ1-2,CASSAGQGVGGQLGYTF,TGCGCCAGCAGCGCCGGACAGGGAGTTGGTGGGCAATTAGGCTACACCTTC
.,.,TRBV5-1,TRBJ2-3,CASSFDRSLYTDTQYF,TGCGCCAGCAGCTTCGACAGGTCCCTCTACACAGATACGCAGTATTTT
few,.,TRBV6-5,TRBJ2-2,CASSTGRVNTGELFF,TGTGCCAGCAGTACCGGACGGGTGAACACCGGGGAGCTGTTTTTT
.,.,TRBV6-1,TRBJ2-1,CASSRRQVEDEQFF,TGTGCCAGCAGCCGCCGCCAAGTCGAGGATGAGCAGTTCTTC
few,TRBD1,TRBV7-9,TRBJ1-6,CASRSDRGESPLHF,TGTGCCAGCAGATCTGACAGGGGGGAGTCACCCCTCCACTTT
few,.,TRBV20-1,TRBJ2-5,CSARDPGGETQYF,TGCAGTGCTAGAGATCCCGGTGGAGAGACCCAGTACTTC
.,TRBD1,TRBV2,TRBJ2-3,CASKYKGTGRDTQYF,TGTGCCAGCAAGTATAAAGGGACAGGGCGCGATACGCAGTATTTT
.,.,TRBV18,TRBJ2-3,CASSLFRDWSADTQYF,TGTGCCAGCTCACTATTCCGGGATTGGTCGGCAGATACGCAGTATTTT
.,TRBD1,TRBV5-1,TRBJ2-1,CASSLVGQDGEQFF,TGCGCCAGCAGCTTGGTGGGACAGGACGGTGAGCAGTTCTTC
.,TRBD2,TRBV3-1,TRBJ2-5,CASSPVASGGPAETQYF,TGTGCCAGCAGCCCGGTGGCTAGCGGGGGGCCGGCAGAGACCCAGTACTTC
few,.,TRBV2,TRBJ1-2,CASSGGDYGYTF,TGTGCCAGCAGTGGGGGAGACTATGGCTACACCTTC
few,.,TRBV11-1,TRBJ2-7,CATRTEGSEQYF,TGTGCCACCCGGACAGAGGGGAGCGAGCAGTACTTC
few,TRBD2,TRBV20-1,TRBJ2-1,CSAEPGLAGNEQFF,TGCAGTGCGGAGCCGGGACTAGCGGGGAATGAGCAGTTCTTC
.,TRBD2,TRBV7-9,TRBJ2-1,CASSPPQRGSSSYNEQFF,TGTGCCAGCAGCCCTCCCCAGCGGGGGTCTAGCTCCTACAATGAGCAGTTCTTC
few,.,TRBV12-3/TRBV12-4,TRBJ1-5,CASQNWGQPQHF,TGTGCCAGCCAAAACTGGGGGCAGCCCCAGCATTTT
many,.,TRBV5-1,TRBJ1-5,CASSLDGSNQPQHF,TGCGCCAGCAGCTTGGACGGTAGCAATCAGCCCCAGCATTTT
few,.,TRBV10-3,TRBJ1-1,CAISARPDTEAFF,TGTGCCATCAGTGCGCGACCGGACACTGAAGCTTTCTTT
few,.,TRBV4-3,TRBJ2-3,CASSFTGLGDTQYF,TGCGCCAGCAGTTTTACAGGGTTGGGAGATACGCAGTATTTT
.,TRBD1,TRBV3-1,TRBJ1-2,CASSRQGLGYGYTF,TGTGCCAGCAGCCGACAGGGCTTGGGCTATGGCTACACCTTC
.,TRBD1,TRBV12-3/TRBV12-4,TRBJ2-3,CASSRGQGSVTQYF,TGTGCCAGCAGTCGAGGACAGGGGTCGGTTACGCAGTATTTT
many,.,TRBV5-5,TRBJ2-5,CASRSTVQETQYF,TGTGCCAGCAGATCGACAGTCCAAGAGACCCAGTACTTC
few,TRBD2,TRBV4-3,TRBJ2-3,CASSQRLAGSSTDTQYF,TGCGCCAGCAGCCAGCGATTAGCGGGGTCTAGCACAGATACGCAGTATTTT
.,TRBD1,TRBV20-1,TRBJ2-5,CSARNPGGEWTQYF,TGCAGTGCCCGAAACCCAGGGGGAGAGTGGACCCAGTACTTC
few,.,TRBV5-5,TRBJ2-2,CASSGGRGNTGELFF,TGTGCCAGCAGTGGAGGTCGGGGGAACACCGGGGAGCTGTTTTTT
few,.,TRBV5-6,TRBJ1-2,CASSEQTGRALYGYTF,TGTGCCAGCAGCGAACAAACAGGCCGGGCTCTCTATGGCTACACCTTC
.,.,TRBV6-1,TRBJ2-5,CASSAVELSETQYF,TGTGCCAGCAGTGCGGTGGAGCTCTCTGAGACCCAGTACTTC
few,.,TRBV4-3,TRBJ1-1,CASSQVSGRPEAFF,TGCGCCAGCAGCCAAGTCTCCGGGCGGCCTGAAGCTTTCTTT
.,.,TRBV4-2,TRBJ1-4,CASSQDINEKLFF,TGTGCCAGCAGCCAAGATATTAATGAAAAACTGTTTTTT
.,.,TRBV5-1,TRBJ1-5,CASSLQPNQPQHF,TGCGCCAGCAGTCTTCAGCCCAATCAGCCCCAGCATTTT
.,.,TRBV7-8,TRBJ1-1,CASREDGNTEAFF,TGTGCCAGCAGAGAAGACGGGAACACTGAAGCTTTCTTT
few,TRBD2,TRBV10-1,TRBJ2-2,CASSRGLEGSGELFF,TGCGCCAGCAGCCGCGGACTAGAGGGGTCCGGGGAGCTGTTTTTT
few,.,TRBV5-1,TRBJ2-2,CASSLDPLSNTGELFF,TGCGCCAGCAGCTTGGATCCATTATCTAACACCGGGGAGCTGTTTTTT
.,.,TRBV5-1,TRBJ1-2,CASSSLRGGGNDYGYTF,TGCGCCAGCAGCTCACTCCGCGGCGGGGGAAACGACTATGGCTACACCTTC
.,.,TRBV7-7,TRBJ2-5,CASSSAFRETQYF,TGTGCCAGCAGCTCTGCTTTCCGGGAGACCCAGTACTTC
.,.,TRBV7-8,TRBJ1-2,CASSHLRPYGYTF,TGTGCCAGCAGCCACCTGCGGCCCTATGGCTACACCTTC
few,.,TRBV7-2,TRBJ2-3,CASRQASTDTQYF,TGTGCCAGCAGACAAGCCAGCACAGATACGCAGTATTTT
few,TRBD1,TRBV27,TRBJ2-2,CASRTGGTGELFF,TGTGCCAGCAGGACAGGGGGCACCGGGGAGCTGTTTTTT
once,TRBD1,TRBV9,TRBJ1-5,CASSGEDRGQPQHF,TGTGCCAGCAGCGGTGAGGACAGGGGTCAGCCCCAGCATTTT
few,.,TRBV20-1,TRBJ1-1,CSAGDPGGNTEAFF,TGCAGTGCTGGAGACCCGGGGGGGAACACTGAAGCTTTCTTT
few,TRBD2,TRBV29-1,TRBJ2-3,CSVTGGGGDTQYF,TGCAGCGTTACCGGGGGGGGAGGAGATACGCAGTATTTT
few,.,TRBV6-6,TRBJ1-5,CASSPTQGSGPQHF,TGTGCCAGCAGTCCGACACAGGGCTCGGGGCCCCAGCATTTT
.,.,TRBV18,TRBJ2-3,CASSPRTASTDTQYF,TGTGCCAGCTCACCACGGACAGCAAGCACAGATACGCAGTATTTT
few,.,TRBV12-3/TRBV12-4,TRBJ2-5,CASSISAQETQYF,TGTGCCAGCTCTATATCCGCGCAGGAGACCCAGTACTTC
.,TRBD1,TRBV6-4,TRBJ2-7,CASSGTGGPYEQYF,TGTGCCAGCAGCGGGACAGGGGGCCCCTACGAGCAGTACTTC